This passage covers 30 T cell receptor beta chains from one sample sequenced in a study of blood T cell repertoires in COVID-19. This table comes from immunoSEQ multiplex PCR, and its TCRdb copy is limited to in-frame clones, with some not included. The table shows 150,000 to 200,000 clones, with roughly 80% occurring only once. The sequencing sample was made of PBMCs or T cells enriched from blood (not recorded which). Receptors were obtained from a man between 45 and 60 years old who had recovered from COVID-19.

This clone was detected only a few times. This sequence joins TRBV28 and TRBJ1-1; 7 bases fit TRBD1. Germline trimming cut 8 bases from V and 4 bases from J; bases unmatched to any gene: 1. From germline, CDR1 is MDHEN and CDR2 SYDVKM. This CDR3 comprises 11 residues. CDR3 nucleotides: TGTGCCAGCGACAGGGCCACTGAAGCTTTCTTT. As protein: CASDRATEAFF.

The chain has TRBV7-9 and TRBJ2-3; TRBD2 matches 10 bases. CDR1 and CDR2 (germline): SEHNR, FQNEAQ (reference sequence). J lost 4 bases, V lost 5 bases, and 6 bases had no gene match. This CDR3 has 15 amino acids. CDR3 bases: TGTGCCAGCAGCCTCGGGACTAGCGCTTCAGATACGCAGTATTTT. This translates into CASSLGTSASDTQYF.

The V gene is TRBV7-3, the J gene TRBJ2-6, with D possibly matching TRBD2 (5 bases). Trimming shortened V by 4 bases and J by 0 bases, and 16 bases separated the two germline ends. The CDR3 covers 18 residues. Per germline, CDR1 SGHTA and CDR2 FQGTGA. Here the CDR3 reads CASSSPGWPHSGANVLTF. CDR3 bases: TGTGCCAGCAGCTCTCCGGGGTGGCCACACTCTGGGGCCAACGTCCTGACTTTC.

The rearrangement joins TRBV18 to TRBJ2-2; D is ambiguous. Germline V gene lookup returns CDR1 KGHSH and CDR2 LQKENI. The CDR3 has 14 residues. Trimming took off 2 bases at V and 1 base at J, with 5 bases between the two ends. This chain's CDR3 is CASSPLKNTGELFF. CDR3 nucleotides: TGTGCCAGCTCACCATTAAAGAACACCGGGGAGCTGTTTTTT.

This sequence joins TRBV7-2 and TRBJ1-4; 8 bases align to TRBD1. This CDR3 is built from 14 residues. The V and J ends lost 3 bases and 7 bases, in that order; junction bases with no gene match: 4. Germline V lookup: CDR1 SGHTA, CDR2 FQGNSA. CDR3: CASSFGTGAEKLFF. Written as DNA, the CDR3 is TGTGCCAGCAGCTTCGGGACAGGAGCTGAAAAACTGTTTTTT.

The genes are TRBV2 and TRBJ2-3; perhaps TRBD2 as D (5 bases). The CDR3 is 16 residues long. Germline CDR1 reads SNHLY; CDR2 reads FYNNEI. Trimming removed 2 bases at V and 0 bases at J, with 12 bases between. CDR3 residues: CASSEIRESSTDTQYF. In nucleotides, the CDR3 is TGTGCCAGCAGTGAAATTCGGGAATCGAGCACAGATACGCAGTATTTT.

The chain links TRBV3-1 (or the pseudogene TRBV3-2) to TRBJ2-1; the match to TRBD2 covers 9 bases. The J segment lost 10 bases and the V segment lost 1 base, leaving 5 bases of the junction unmatched. The germline gives CDR1 LGHDT, CDR2 YNNKEL (reference sequence). This CDR3 is 14 amino acids long. The CDR3: CASSQVTLAGEQFF. The CDR3 DNA sequence: TGTGCCAGCAGCCAAGTCACCCTAGCGGGAGAGCAGTTCTTC.

This clone was found a few times. This chain joins TRBV24-1 and TRBJ1-5; D perhaps matches TRBD1 (6 bases). V lost 5 bases, J lost 3 bases, and 13 bases lay in between. The length of the CDR3 is 15 residues. Germline lookup yields CDR1 KGHDR and CDR2 SFDVKD. The CDR3 DNA sequence: TGTGCCACCAGTGCTGGGGGGGGCCCCAATCAGCCCCAGCATTTT. Translated: CATSAGGGPNQPQHF.

This chain uses TRBV30 with TRBJ2-5, with D possibly TRBD1 on 5 matching bases. CDR1 is GTSNPN and CDR2 is SVGIG in the germline V gene (reference sequence). The CDR3 has 14 residues. V dropped 0 bases and J dropped 3 bases, with 11 bases sitting between them. In nucleotides, the CDR3 is TGTGCCTGGAGTGTCGGGCAGGGAAAAGAGACCCAGTACTTC. As protein: CAWSVGQGKETQYF.

The V gene is TRBV5-1, the J gene TRBJ1-3; TRBD1 matches 9 bases. The CDR3 contains 16 residues. Trimming removed 0 bases from V and 3 bases from J; junction bases left unmatched: 4. The germline CDR1 and CDR2 sequences are SGHRS and YFSETQ. The CDR3: CASSLAGTGYGNTIYF. For the CDR3, the DNA is TGCGCCAGCAGCTTGGCCGGGACAGGGTATGGAAACACCATATATTTT.

The CDR3 sequence is CASSATPGVGETQYF. The CDR3 bases are TGTGCCAGCAGCGCTACGCCGGGAGTTGGGGAGACCCAGTACTTC. V gene TRBV9 combines with J gene TRBJ2-5, with D tentatively TRBD2 (6 bases). CDR3 length equals 15 residues. Germline CDR1 and CDR2: SGDLS and YYNGEE. V was shortened by 3 bases and J by 5 bases, with 17 bases between the two germline ends.

CDR3 coding DNA: TGTGCCAGCAGTTACTCAACAGGGTTAGATGGCTACACCTTC. This encodes CASSYSTGLDGYTF. J is TRBJ1-2 and V is TRBV6-5, with D possibly TRBD1 on 6 matching bases. V lost 0 bases and J lost 6, with 11 bases in between. CDR1 and CDR2 (germline): MNHEY, SVGAGI. This CDR3 has 14 residues.

The rearrangement uses TRBV11-1 and TRBJ1-3, with a weak D call TRBD1 (6 bases). CDR3 length: 14 residues. V dropped 5 bases and J dropped 0 bases, with 8 bases sitting between them. Germline V gene sequence: CDR1 SGHAT, CDR2 FQDESV (reference sequence). Here the CDR3 reads CASSPTGSGNTIYF. CDR3 DNA: TGTGCCAGCAGCCCGACAGGCTCTGGAAACACCATATATTTT.

V is TRBV11-2 and J is TRBJ1-5; TRBD1 matches at 7 bases. The CDR3 spans 15 residues. CDR1 is SGHAT and CDR2 is FQNNGV in the germline V gene. Trimming took 5 bases from V and 6 from J; bases not matched to a gene: 10. The CDR3 spells CASSDGTEGFQPQHF. Written as DNA, the CDR3 is TGTGCCAGCAGCGACGGGACAGAGGGCTTTCAGCCCCAGCATTTT.

With respect to this clone: Relative to the germline gene, one junction end is altered; a read error may explain this. This chain connects TRBV12-3 or TRBV12-4 to TRBJ2-7; 11 nucleotides agree with TRBD2. CDR3 size: 13 residues. The CDR3 DNA sequence: TGTGCCAGCAGTCTAGCGGGGGGCTACGAGCAGTACTTC. Translating gives CASSLAGGYEQYF.

This rearrangement joins TRBV5-6 to TRBJ1-5; TRBD1 matches 8 bases. V trimming: 0 bases; J trimming: 7 bases; junction bases outside the gene matches: 6. Germline loops: CDR1 SGHDT, CDR2 YYEEEE. CDR3 length equals 15 residues. This CDR3 reads CASSLGSGGEQPQHF. The CDR3 DNA reads as TGTGCCAGCAGCTTGGGTTCAGGGGGCGAACAGCCCCAGCATTTT.

This sequence joins TRBV2 and TRBJ1-4; D remains ambiguous. This CDR3 has 15 residues. The V and J ends lost 6 bases and 0 bases respectively, with 11 bases between them. Per the germline V gene, CDR1 is SNHLY and CDR2 is FYNNEI. This CDR3 is CASRREEATNEKLFF. The CDR3 nucleotides read TGTGCCAGCAGGCGGGAAGAGGCAACTAATGAAAAACTGTTTTTT.

The chain joins TRBV3-1 (or the pseudogene TRBV3-2) to TRBJ2-3; the D is unclear. Trimming left V 5 bases short and J 3 bases short, with 15 bases between. This CDR3 has 15 amino acids. The germline V gene encodes CDR1 LGHDT and CDR2 YNNKEL (reference sequence). The CDR3 bases are TGTGCCAGCAGCGACTCTAGTGTTTTGACAGATACGCAGTATTTT. The encoded protein is CASSDSSVLTDTQYF.

The chain links TRBV14 to TRBJ1-4; D uncertain. V was cut by 0 bases and J by 11 bases, with 13 bases left in between. CDR3 length: 14 amino acids. Germline values: CDR1 SGHDN, CDR2 FVKESK. For the CDR3, the DNA is TGTGCCAGCAGCCAAGAGCCCCTCGACTGGAAACTGTTTTTT. It specifies CASSQEPLDWKLFF.

This clone was seen at least ten times. The V and J genes are TRBV5-4 and TRBJ2-2; a possible D gene is TRBD2 (6 bases). Looked up from germline, CDR1 is SGHNT and CDR2 is YYREEE (reference sequence). The CDR3 spans 17 residues. V lost 1 base, J lost 3 bases, and 16 bases lay in between. DNA for the CDR3: TGTGCCAGCAGCTTGTATTTCGGGGGTTCTTACACCGGGGAGCTGTTTTTT. It codes for CASSLYFGGSYTGELFF.

V and J are TRBV25-1 and TRBJ1-1, with D unresolved. Trimming stripped 4 bases from V and 0 bases from J, with 12 bases between. Germline V gives CDR1 MGHDK, CDR2 SYGVNS. The CDR3 totals 15 residues. CDR3 residues: CASSGSFPLNTEAFF. As DNA, the CDR3 is TGTGCCAGCAGTGGGAGCTTTCCCCTGAACACTGAAGCTTTCTTT.

The chain joins TRBV5-8 to TRBJ2-1; no firm D call. V lost 4 bases and J 6 bases, leaving 17 bases between the germline ends. The germline CDR1 and CDR2 sequences are SGHTS and YDEGEE. The CDR3 has 15 residues. CDR3 sequence (DNA): TGTGCCAGCAGCCCCGCCGGGTCTTTCGTCAATGAGCAGTTCTTC. As protein: CASSPAGSFVNEQFF.

The chain has TRBV24-1 and TRBJ2-3; the D gene is possibly TRBD2 (5 bases). Per germline, CDR1 KGHDR and CDR2 SFDVKD. The CDR3 is 14 residues long. V shed 8 bases and J shed 7 bases, with 18 bases lying between them. The CDR3 DNA follows: TGTGCCACCATGGGTGCGGGCCGGAGTAATACGCAGTATTTT. As protein: CATMGAGRSNTQYF.

The chain recombines TRBV5-4 with TRBJ2-7, with 8 bases aligning to TRBD1. There are 12 residues in the CDR3. V lost 10 bases and J lost 4; bases outside the gene matches: 7. The germline gives CDR1 SGHNT, CDR2 YYREEE (reference sequence). Here the CDR3 DNA reads TGTGCCGGACAGGGTCGGGAATACGAGCAGTACTTC. This translates into CAGQGREYEQYF.

V is TRBV29-1 and J is TRBJ2-4; 7 bases match TRBD1. The CDR3 sequence is 14 residues long. From germline, CDR1 is SQVTM and CDR2 ANQGSEA. J gave up 0 bases and V 7 bases, and 6 bases lay outside the gene matches. The CDR3 bases are TGCAGCGCTGGACAGGACCTAGCCAAAAACATTCAGTACTTC. Translated, it gives CSAGQDLAKNIQYF.

This clone was observed a single time. V is TRBV30 and J is TRBJ1-2; tentatively, D is TRBD1 (6 bases). Germline values: CDR1 GTSNPN, CDR2 SVGIG (reference sequence). V was trimmed by 0 bases and J by 8 bases, leaving 22 bases between them. CDR3 length: 16 residues. The CDR3 loop reads CAWSVVGGPLGLGYTF. In DNA, the CDR3 is TGTGCCTGGAGTGTGGTGGGGGGGCCTTTGGGTTTGGGCTACACCTTC.

This chain links TRBV5-1 with TRBJ1-2, with D unclear. V was shortened by 4 bases and J by 2 bases, with 9 bases between the two germline ends. There are 13 residues in the CDR3. The germline V gene has CDR1 SGHRS and CDR2 YFSETQ. CDR3 in DNA: TGCGCCAGCAGCCGAGAAGAGAACTATGGCTACACCTTC. The encoded protein is CASSREENYGYTF.

The rearrangement joins TRBV6-1 to TRBJ1-6; maybe TRBD1 (5 bases). Germline V gene data show CDR1 as MNHNS and CDR2 as SASEGT. Trimming took 1 base from V and 5 from J, leaving 9 bases between them. The length of the CDR3 is 15 residues. Here the CDR3 DNA reads TGTGCCAGCAGTGAAGAGGTAGGGGATAATTCACCCCTCCACTTT. The encoded protein is CASSEEVGDNSPLHF.

This clone was seen only once. The rearrangement uses TRBV29-1 and TRBJ2-2, with TRBD2 identical over 8 bases. The CDR3 runs 15 residues. J gave up 3 bases and V 7 bases, and 10 bases lay outside the gene matches. Germline-derived CDR1 and CDR2 are SQVTM and ANQGSEA. CDR3 sequence reads: CSAANIAGYTGELFF. CDR3 coding DNA: TGCAGCGCCGCTAATATAGCGGGATACACCGGGGAGCTGTTTTTT.

This chain uses TRBV24-1 with TRBJ1-3; possibly TRBD1 for D (6 bases). Germline CDR1 reads KGHDR; CDR2 reads SFDVKD. Trimming shortened V by 2 bases and J by 1 base, and 8 bases separated the two germline ends. The CDR3 contains 15 residues. This CDR3 is CATSDWTESGNTIYF. CDR3 in DNA: TGTGCCACCAGTGATTGGACAGAGTCTGGAAACACCATATATTTT.